These 16 T cell receptor beta chains were sequenced from one sample in a study. The TRBV12-4/TRBJ1-2 clonotypes were amplified using barcode primers with ligated adaptors. Each CDR3 protein gets one entry after TCRdb re-called the multiplex PCR reads with MiXCR. Among 2,200 or so distinct CDR3 sequences, 1.1% were seen once, and the ten largest hold around 15%. Treg sorting used a CD4+CD25+CD127-/low gate. Sequencing used tumor-infiltrating Tregs sorted from the breast tumor. All receptors derive from a female donor with breast cancer.

This clonotype was counted ten times or more. The chain combines TRBV12-3 or TRBV12-4 with TRBJ1-2; 9 nucleotides line up with TRBD1. V shed 4 bases, J shed 6 bases, and the junction held 0 bases outside the gene matches. CDR3 length equals 12 residues. Here the CDR3 DNA reads TGTGCCAGCAGTTGGACAGGGGATGGCTACACCTTC. Protein product: CASSWTGDGYTF.

Relative to its sample, this clonotype is medium-sized. V usage is TRBV12-3 or TRBV12-4 and J usage is TRBJ1-2, with D possibly matching TRBD1 (6 bases). The V gene lost 7 bases and the J gene lost 8 bases, with 14 bases spanning the gap. This CDR3 is 12 amino acids long. The CDR3 protein is CASTHRVYGYTF. Written as DNA, the CDR3 is TGTGCCAGCACCCACAGGGTTTACGGCTACACCTTC.

By share, this clonotype ranks as medium-sized. The genes are TRBV12-3 or TRBV12-4 and TRBJ1-2, with 7 bases lining up with TRBD1. The J segment lost 2 bases and the V segment lost 5 bases, leaving 8 bases of the junction unmatched. The length of the CDR3 is 15 residues. CDR3 nucleotides: TGTGCCAGCAGTACCTCCGGGACAGCGAACTATGGCTACACCTTC. It encodes CASSTSGTANYGYTF.

Within the sample, this clonotype is medium-sized (0.01 to 0.1%). V and J are TRBV12-3 or TRBV12-4 and TRBJ1-2; D is unclear. This CDR3 is 11 amino acids long. The ends were cut back, 5 bases at V and 6 bases at J, with 7 bases in the middle. This chain's CDR3 is CASSTRDGYTF. In nucleotides, the CDR3 is TGTGCCAGCAGTACGAGAGATGGCTACACCTTC.

This clonotype was counted many times. The rearrangement links TRBV12-3 or TRBV12-4 to TRBJ1-2, with unresolved D. The CDR3 spans 17 residues. V was cut by 2 bases and J by 4 bases, with 20 bases left in between. The CDR3 spells CASSLYGSITHLYGYTF. CDR3 nucleotides: TGTGCCAGCAGTTTATACGGCTCGATTACCCACCTCTATGGCTACACCTTC.

By its share, this clonotype is medium-sized. The chain joins TRBV12-3 or TRBV12-4 to TRBJ1-2; D is perhaps TRBD1 (5 bases). V lost 5 bases, J lost 4 bases, and 14 bases lay in between. The CDR3 runs 14 residues. This CDR3 is CASSLDSASYGYTF. The DNA for the CDR3 is TGTGCCAGCAGTCTTGACAGCGCCAGCTATGGCTACACCTTC.

Relative to its sample, this clonotype is medium-sized. This chain connects TRBV12-3 or TRBV12-4 to TRBJ1-2; D remains unclear. V lost 1 base to trimming and J lost 4 bases, with 7 bases between them. The CDR3 totals 13 residues. For the CDR3, the DNA is TGTGCCAGCAGTTTAGAACCTACCTATGGCTACACCTTC. Its protein is CASSLEPTYGYTF.

Judged by abundance, this clonotype is medium-sized (0.01 to 0.1%). This chain connects TRBV12-3 or TRBV12-4 to TRBJ1-2; D gene ambiguous. The CDR3 consists of 13 residues. V lost 3 bases, J lost 1 base, and 6 bases lay in between. The CDR3 DNA sequence: TGTGCCAGCAGTTTGCTCAGTAACTATGGCTACACCTTC. Its protein product is CASSLLSNYGYTF.

Within the sample, this clonotype is medium-sized. The J gene is TRBJ1-2, the V gene TRBV12-3 or TRBV12-4; perhaps TRBD1 as D (5 bases). The CDR3 sequence is 13 residues long. V gave up 6 bases and J gave up 4 bases, with 12 bases separating them. This chain's CDR3 is CASRTDSLYGYTF. The CDR3 DNA sequence: TGTGCCAGCAGAACTGACAGCCTCTATGGCTACACCTTC.

Sample share makes this clonotype medium-sized. CDR3 DNA sequence: TGTGCCAGCAGCCAGACAGGGTCTGGCTACACCTTC. Translated: CASSQTGSGYTF. The rearrangement joins TRBV12-3 or TRBV12-4 to TRBJ1-2, with TRBD1 matching 7 bases. The V gene end was trimmed by 6 bases and the J gene end by 7 bases; junction bases not matched to a gene: 5. The CDR3 covers 12 residues.

This clonotype was observed many times. The genes are TRBV12-3 or TRBV12-4 and TRBJ1-2; D is undetermined. V lost 5 bases and J 8 bases, leaving 9 bases between the germline ends. The CDR3 extends over 11 amino acids. CDR3 amino acids: CASSTTEGYTF. The CDR3 DNA reads TGTGCCAGCAGTACAACTGAAGGCTACACCTTC.

By its share, this clonotype is medium-sized. The V gene is TRBV12-3 or TRBV12-4, the J gene TRBJ1-2; maybe TRBD1 (6 bases). Trimming stripped 4 bases from V and 2 bases from J, with 17 bases between. This CDR3 has 16 amino acids. CDR3 loop: CASSSSRTARNYGYTF. CDR3 nucleotides: TGTGCCAGCAGTTCCTCTAGGACAGCACGAAACTATGGCTACACCTTC.

This clonotype is labeled medium-sized. The genes are TRBV12-3 or TRBV12-4 and TRBJ1-2; D is unclear. Trimming took off 4 bases at V and 4 bases at J, with 7 bases between the two ends. The CDR3 sequence is 12 residues long. The CDR3 DNA reads as TGTGCCAGCAGTTCCCGCTTCTATGGCTACACCTTC. It codes for CASSSRFYGYTF.

Judged by abundance, this clonotype is medium-sized. A clone one base away is much larger, so this may be a read error. The chain recombines TRBV12-3 or TRBV12-4 with TRBJ1-2; a weak D match, TRBD1 (6 bases). The CDR3 spans 16 residues. The CDR3 DNA reads as TGTGCCAGCAGTTTCAACAGGGCTAAAGCTAACTATGGCTACATCTTC. Translated: CASSFNRAKANYGYIF.

This clonotype is medium-sized (0.01 to 0.1%). The chain uses TRBV12-3 or TRBV12-4 and TRBJ1-2, with 7 bases aligning to TRBD1. CDR3 length: 14 residues. J gave up 0 bases and V 10 bases, and 8 bases lay outside the gene matches. Here the CDR3 reads CATGQESTNYGYTF. The CDR3 DNA reads as TGTGCCACTGGACAGGAGTCCACTAACTATGGCTACACCTTC.

By sample fraction, this clonotype is medium-sized. The rearrangement links TRBV12-3 or TRBV12-4 to TRBJ1-2, with 8 bases that match TRBD1. V lost 6 bases and J lost 4; bases outside the gene matches: 7. This CDR3 contains 14 residues. As DNA, the CDR3 is TGTGCCAGCAGACGACCGGGACAGGCCTATGGCTACACCTTC. Amino acid sequence: CASRRPGQAYGYTF.